The subject of this entry is one T cell receptor beta chain. This table comes from immunoSEQ multiplex PCR, and its TCRdb copy is limited to in-frame clones, with some not included. Of 250,000 to 300,000 clones in the sample, approximately 91% were seen once. V lost 0 bases and J 11 bases, leaving 4 bases between the germline ends. CDR1 and CDR2 from the germline V gene are MNHEY and SVGAGI. CDR3 length equals 11 residues. The source of the sample is a study of blood T cell repertoires in COVID-19. This receptor was identified in a woman between 35 and 50 years old with acute COVID-19. This chain uses TRBV6-5 with TRBJ1-4; D ambiguous. Sequenced material: PBMCs or T cells enriched from blood (not recorded which). The DNA of the CDR3 is TGTGCCAGCAGTTACTCTGGCAAACTGTTTTTT. Translating it yields CASSYSGKLFF.